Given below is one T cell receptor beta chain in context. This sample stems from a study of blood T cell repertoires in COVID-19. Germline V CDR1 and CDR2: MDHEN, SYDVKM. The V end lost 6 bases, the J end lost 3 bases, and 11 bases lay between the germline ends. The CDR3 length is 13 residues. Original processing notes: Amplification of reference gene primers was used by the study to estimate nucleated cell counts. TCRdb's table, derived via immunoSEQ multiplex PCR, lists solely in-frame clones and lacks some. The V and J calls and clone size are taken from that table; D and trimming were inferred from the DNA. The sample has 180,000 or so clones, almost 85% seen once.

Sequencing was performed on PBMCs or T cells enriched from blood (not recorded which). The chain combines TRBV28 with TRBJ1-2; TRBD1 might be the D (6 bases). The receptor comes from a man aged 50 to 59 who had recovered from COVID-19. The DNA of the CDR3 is TGTGCCAGCAGAAAGGGGGTGGACTATGGCTACACCTTC. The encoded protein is CASRKGVDYGYTF.